This entry lists 21 T cell receptor beta chains sequenced from one sample in a study of sequential checkpoint blockade in melanoma (dated by TCRdb to about 2019). Per the publication, the treatment or condition label means: randomized to nivolumab then ipilimumab (arm A) or the reverse (arm B). Library method: the immunoSEQ multiplex PCR assay. The clones in this table, taken by TCRdb from immuneACCESS, are in-frame only. Not every clone is retained; where verified, under half of the shortfall comes from an unresolved V gene, and the cause of the rest is unknown. For this sample the table gives a few thousand clones, of which less than 30% were detected only once. The ten largest account for around 21% of the sample. The sample here was tumor tissue (inferred from file names), taken from a patient given nivolumab and ipilimumab in sequence. These receptors originate from a human donor with melanoma.

Judged by abundance, this clone is medium-sized. For the CDR3, the DNA is TGTGCCAGCAGTGACCCTTTCGCTGAAAAACTGTTTTTT. Protein sequence: CASSDPFAEKLFF. The chain couples TRBV6-8 to TRBJ1-4, with D unresolved. This CDR3 spans 13 amino acids. V dropped 5 bases and J dropped 7 bases, with 11 bases sitting between them. Germline V gene lookup returns CDR1 MNHGY and CDR2 SAAAGT.

This clone has at least ten counts. V gene TRBV11-3 combines with J gene TRBJ2-5; 11 positions match TRBD2. The CDR3 sequence is 16 residues long. With V trimmed by 5 bases and J by 2 bases, 7 bases remained unmatched. Germline assignment: CDR1 SGHNT and CDR2 YENEEA. For the CDR3, the DNA is TGTGCCAGCAGCCGGGGGACTAGCGGCATACAAGAGACCCAGTACTTC. It translates to CASSRGTSGIQETQYF.

The chain employs TRBV4-1 and TRBJ2-7, with unresolved D. CDR1 MGHRA and CDR2 YSYEKL come from the germline V gene. This CDR3 comprises 17 residues. V was trimmed by 0 bases and J by 2 bases, leaving 17 bases between them. CDR3 sequence reads: CASSQEGGIGYTYEQYF. The CDR3 region has the DNA TGCGCCAGCAGCCAAGAGGGTGGTATAGGGTATACCTACGAGCAGTACTTC.

This clone showed up just a few times. The chain links TRBV28 to TRBJ2-1; 10 nucleotides align to TRBD2. The CDR3 spans 14 residues. The J segment lost 6 bases and the V segment lost 2 bases, leaving 1 base of the junction unmatched. Germline lookup yields CDR1 MDHEN and CDR2 SYDVKM. The CDR3 reads CASSLLAGANEQFF. The DNA for the CDR3 is TGTGCCAGCAGTTTACTAGCGGGGGCCAATGAGCAGTTCTTC.

The sample holds a few counts of this clone. This sequence joins TRBV6-8 and TRBJ2-7; D is ambiguous. Per the germline V gene, CDR1 is MNHGY and CDR2 is SAAAGT. The V gene lost 4 bases and the J gene lost 3 bases, with 10 bases spanning the gap. CDR3 length: 13 amino acids. The CDR3 nucleotides are TGTGCCAGCAGTTCCTCAGGTAACTACGAGCAGTACTTC. Protein sequence: CASSSSGNYEQYF.

This clone was seen a handful of times. The chain carries TRBV6-8 and TRBJ1-2, with D possibly TRBD1 on 5 matching bases. V gave up 7 bases and J gave up 4 bases, with 16 bases separating them. CDR1 and CDR2 (germline): MNHGY, SAAAGT. This CDR3 has 14 residues. The CDR3: CASNYPGDSYGYTF. Written as DNA, the CDR3 is TGTGCCAGCAATTATCCGGGAGACAGCTATGGCTACACCTTC.

J is TRBJ1-1 and V is TRBV30, with 9 bases identical to TRBD1. Looked up from germline, CDR1 is GTSNPN and CDR2 is SVGIG (reference sequence). V shed 2 bases, J shed 6 bases, and the junction held 4 bases outside the gene matches. The CDR3 consists of 13 residues. CDR3 residues: CAWSRDREAEAFF. The CDR3 region has the DNA TGTGCCTGGAGTCGGGACAGGGAAGCTGAAGCTTTCTTT.

This clone is large by share. Here the CDR3 DNA reads TGTGCCAGCGGACAGGGCGGAGAGACCCAGTACTTC. Its translation: CASGQGGETQYF. V is TRBV9 and J is TRBJ2-5; 8 positions agree with TRBD1. Trimming cost V 7 bases and J 4 bases; bases outside gene matches: 3. In germline, CDR1 is SGDLS, CDR2 YYNGEE. The CDR3 extends over 12 amino acids.

This clone was seen only a few times. The rearrangement links TRBV11-3 to TRBJ2-3, with 10 positions matching TRBD2. Germline CDR1 is SGHNT and CDR2 is YENEEA. This CDR3 has 16 amino acids. The junction had 5 bases not matched to a gene; V was cut back by 5 bases and J by 0 bases. In DNA, the CDR3 is TGTGCCAGCAGCGGGCTGACTAGCGGGAGCACAGATACGCAGTATTTT. Translation gives CASSGLTSGSTDTQYF.

The rearrangement uses TRBV6-8 and TRBJ2-4; a possible D gene is TRBD2 (7 bases). V was trimmed by 2 bases and J by 8 bases, leaving 16 bases between them. The germline V gene has CDR1 MNHGY and CDR2 SAAAGT. CDR3 size: 15 residues. The CDR3 is CASSYPWGGNDIQYF. The CDR3 DNA reads TGTGCCAGCAGTTACCCGTGGGGGGGCAATGACATTCAGTACTTC.

The chain carries TRBV30 and TRBJ2-5; 8 bases line up with TRBD2. The CDR3 extends over 15 amino acids. The V segment lost 0 bases and the J segment 4 bases; nucleotides outside the gene matches: 7. CDR1 and CDR2 from the germline V gene are GTSNPN and SVGIG (reference sequence). The chain's CDR3 is CAWSVSWAGGETQYF. In DNA, the CDR3 is TGTGCCTGGAGTGTAAGCTGGGCGGGGGGAGAGACCCAGTACTTC.

This clone came up a few times. V is TRBV6-8 and J is TRBJ2-3; perhaps TRBD2 as D (6 bases). The V gene lost 6 bases and the J gene lost 3 bases, with 10 bases spanning the gap. Germline-derived CDR1 and CDR2 are MNHGY and SAAAGT. The CDR3 extends over 13 amino acids. CDR3 nucleotide sequence: TGTGCCAGCAGCAACAGCGGGACAGATACGCAGTATTTT. It specifies CASSNSGTDTQYF.

The chain joins TRBV6-8 to TRBJ1-2, with 9 bases lining up with TRBD1. V lost 6 bases to trimming and J lost 3 bases; unmatched junction nucleotides: 8. Germline values: CDR1 MNHGY, CDR2 SAAAGT. This CDR3 spans 15 amino acids. Here the CDR3 reads CASRRDREGDYGYTF. Written as DNA, the CDR3 is TGTGCCAGCAGACGGGACAGGGAAGGGGACTATGGCTACACCTTC.

This chain joins TRBV19 and TRBJ2-1; D remains unclear. Trimming cost V 7 bases and J 6 bases, with 16 bases left between them. CDR3 length: 14 residues. Germline V gene sequence: CDR1 LNHDA, CDR2 SQIVND (reference sequence). In DNA, the CDR3 is TGTGCCAGTACTCGGCTGCCGGCCGCCAATGAGCAGTTCTTC. Its translation is CASTRLPAANEQFF.

The chain recombines TRBV2 with TRBJ2-3, with D perhaps being TRBD1 or TRBD2 (5 bases each). The CDR3 is 13 residues long. Germline CDR1 is SNHLY and CDR2 is FYNNEI. Deletions cut 10 bases from V and 5 bases from J, with 16 bases between. CDR3 coding DNA: TGTGCCACAGACAGACTCGCGGGAGATACGCAGTATTTT. This gives the protein CATDRLAGDTQYF.

This clone was detected many times. V gene TRBV12-2 combines with J gene TRBJ2-6. TRBV12-2 is marked as a pseudogene. This CDR3 contains 17 residues. This CDR3 reads CATQRGPGGSGANVLTF. CDR3 nucleotide sequence: TGTGCCACCCAGAGGGGGCCGGGAGGCTCTGGGGCCAACGTCCTGACTTTC.

This clone came up many times. This chain joins TRBV11-3 and TRBJ2-2; D remains ambiguous. Trimming stripped 0 bases from V and 6 bases from J, with 8 bases between. Germline assignment: CDR1 SGHNT and CDR2 YENEEA. This CDR3 spans 14 amino acids. CDR3 bases: TGTGCCAGCAGCTTAGATCAGGTCCCCGGGGAGCTGTTTTTT. It encodes CASSLDQVPGELFF.

The genes are TRBV7-5 and TRBJ2-3; the table gives TRBD2 as D, unverified against the DNA. TRBV7-5 is reported as a pseudogene. This CDR3 comprises 15 residues. The CDR3 loop is CASSPGGVSTDTQYF. DNA for the CDR3: TGTGCCAGCAGCCCCGGGGGAGTCAGCACAGATACGCAGTATTTT.

The chain is built from TRBV6-8 and TRBJ2-5; 8 bases map to TRBD2. This CDR3 is built from 14 residues. Germline trimming cut 5 bases from V and 5 bases from J; bases unmatched to any gene: 7. In germline, CDR1 is MNHGY, CDR2 SAAAGT. For the CDR3, the DNA is TGTGCCAGCAGTGGGCTAGCGGGCATGGAGACCCAGTACTTC. As protein: CASSGLAGMETQYF.

This rearrangement joins TRBV18 to TRBJ2-5; 10 bases align to TRBD2. The CDR3 length is 14 residues. V lost 2 bases and J lost 6; bases outside the gene matches: 3. CDR1 KGHSH and CDR2 LQKENI come from the germline V gene. CDR3 sequence (DNA): TGTGCCAGCTCACCAACTAGCGGGGAGAAGACCCAGTACTTC. This encodes CASSPTSGEKTQYF. Based on the CDR3 plus reference TRBV18 and TRBJ2-5, the full variable domain is NAGVMQNPRHLVRRRGQEARLRCSPMKGHSHVYWYRQLPEEGLKFMVYLQKENIIDESGMPKERFSAEFPKEGPSILRIQQVVRGDSAAYFCASSPTSGEKTQYFGPGTRLLVL.

In its sample, this clone was seen many times. V and J are TRBV6-8 and TRBJ2-2; TRBD2 matches at 10 bases. CDR3 length: 18 amino acids. CDR1 and CDR2 (germline): MNHGY, SAAAGT. With V trimmed by 6 bases and J by 0 bases, 10 bases remained unmatched. The CDR3 here is CASRQAGGPRTNTGELFF. The CDR3 DNA is TGTGCCAGCAGACAAGCGGGAGGGCCGAGAACGAACACCGGGGAGCTGTTTTTT.